The 25 T cell receptor beta chains presented below share a single source sample, sequenced in a study of response to subunit inactivated influenza vaccine. In TCRdb, the RT-PCR reads were re-called with MiXCR into one record per CDR3 protein. The table lists approximately 700,000 distinct CDR3 sequences, 15% to 18% of them singletons, with roughly 10% in the top ten. The starting material was PBMCs from blood, obtained 12 days after vaccination. These receptor sequences come from a man aged 45-65 years who received an inactivated influenza vaccine.

This chain joins TRBV5-1 and TRBJ1-1, with D possibly being TRBD1 (6 bases). The V end lost 2 bases, the J end lost 4 bases, and 12 bases lay between the germline ends. CDR3 size: 14 residues. The germline V gene has CDR1 SGHRS and CDR2 YFSETQ. CDR3 nucleotides: TGCGCCAGCAGCTTCGTGCAGGGGACCACTGAAGCTTTCTTT. It translates to CASSFVQGTTEAFF.

This clonotype has just a few counts. The chain carries TRBV12-3 or TRBV12-4 and TRBJ1-1, with 12 bases aligning to TRBD1. The CDR3 spans 14 residues. Germline trimming cut 7 bases from V and 3 bases from J; bases unmatched to any gene: 3. DNA of the CDR3: TGTGCCAGCAAGGGACAGGGGGCTTACACTGAAGCTTTCTTT. This encodes CASKGQGAYTEAFF.

This chain connects TRBV14 to TRBJ2-3; D not certain. The V gene's germline CDR1 is SGHDN and CDR2 FVKESK. V was trimmed by 3 bases and J by 1 base, leaving 11 bases between them. The CDR3 spans 15 residues. The chain's CDR3 is CASSQIDSGTDTQYF. The CDR3 DNA reads as TGTGCCAGCAGCCAGATCGATTCAGGCACAGATACGCAGTATTTT. Combining the CDR3 with reference TRBV14 and TRBJ2-3 gives the whole variable domain EAGVTQFPSHSVIEKGQTVTLRCDPISGHDNLYWYRRVMGKEIKFLLHFVKESKQDESGMPNNRFLAERTGGTYSTLKVQPAELEDSGVYFCASSQIDSGTDTQYFGPGTRLTVL.

The chain combines TRBV5-5 with TRBJ1-2; D is perhaps TRBD1 (6 bases). This CDR3 has 14 amino acids. The V end lost 0 bases, the J end lost 3 bases, and 9 bases lay between the germline ends. Germline V gene sequence: CDR1 SGHKS, CDR2 YYEKEE (reference sequence). CDR3 sequence reads: CASSLGTGHYGYTF. For the CDR3, the DNA is TGTGCCAGCAGCTTGGGTACAGGGCACTATGGCTACACCTTC.

The rearrangement joins TRBV5-4 to TRBJ2-1; D unclear. This CDR3 is built from 18 residues. Germline CDR1 reads SGHNT; CDR2 reads YYREEE (reference sequence). Trimming cost V 0 bases and J 0 bases, with 16 bases left between them. As DNA, the CDR3 is TGTGCCAGCAGCTTGGTTAAAGGGTATTCGAGCTCCTACAATGAGCAGTTCTTC. Protein product: CASSLVKGYSSSYNEQFF.

The J gene is TRBJ2-5, the V gene TRBV6-2 or TRBV6-3, with TRBD2 matching 7 bases. Germline CDR1 reads MNHEY; CDR2 reads SVGEGT. The CDR3 length is 16 residues. Germline trimming cut 2 bases from V and 1 base from J; bases unmatched to any gene: 7. The CDR3 sequence is CASSYVPGGFQETQYF. CDR3 nucleotide sequence: TGTGCCAGCAGTTACGTCCCCGGGGGGTTCCAAGAGACCCAGTACTTC.

The genes are TRBV11-1 and TRBJ2-7; no clear D. V was clipped by 2 bases and J by 9 bases, with 14 bases between them. Germline CDR1 reads SGHAT; CDR2 reads FQDESV (reference sequence). This CDR3 contains 13 residues. For the CDR3, the DNA is TGTGCCAGCAGCTTACAGACATACGATGGGCAGTACTTC. Its translation is CASSLQTYDGQYF.

The chain's CDR3 is CASSQVRRDAYEQYF. In DNA form, the CDR3 reads TGCGCCAGCAGCCAAGTTCGCAGGGATGCCTACGAGCAGTACTTC. This sequence joins TRBV4-1 and TRBJ2-7; maybe TRBD1 (5 bases). Germline V gene data show CDR1 as MGHRA and CDR2 as YSYEKL. The CDR3 spans 15 residues. V lost 1 base and J lost 2, with 12 bases in between.

This chain links TRBV5-1 with TRBJ2-5; either TRBD1 or TRBD2 may supply D (5 bases each). V gave up 3 bases and J gave up 3 bases, with 12 bases separating them. The CDR3 spans 14 residues. The germline CDR1 and CDR2 sequences are SGHRS and YFSETQ. CDR3 DNA sequence: TGCGCCAGCAGCTCTAGTGGGGGTGAAGAGACCCAGTACTTC. The encoded protein is CASSSSGGEETQYF.

This clonotype was observed a handful of times. This chain connects TRBV5-1 to TRBJ2-3; the D gene is possibly TRBD2 (5 bases). Looked up from germline, CDR1 is SGHRS and CDR2 is YFSETQ. V lost 2 bases to trimming and J lost 2 bases, with 12 bases between them. The CDR3 runs 15 residues. CDR3 DNA sequence: TGCGCCAGCAGCTTTTCGGGAAGGCCCACAGATACGCAGTATTTT. This translates into CASSFSGRPTDTQYF.

The chain combines TRBV9 with TRBJ2-7, with TRBD2 identical over 8 bases. CDR3 length: 14 residues. Germline CDR1 SGDLS, CDR2 YYNGEE. Losses at the gene ends were 3 bases for V and 4 bases for J; bases not matched to a gene: 6. The CDR3: CASSGSGLGYEQYF. The CDR3, as DNA: TGTGCCAGCAGCGGCTCGGGACTAGGGTACGAGCAGTACTTC.

V is TRBV28 and J is TRBJ1-2; D unclear. The germline V and J ends were trimmed by 0 bases and 4 bases, with 18 bases remaining between them. The CDR3 runs to 17 residues. Germline CDR1 reads MDHEN; CDR2 reads SYDVKM. The CDR3 protein is CASSLWTSALYSYGYTF. The CDR3 nucleotides read TGTGCCAGCAGTTTATGGACCTCGGCGTTGTATAGCTATGGCTACACCTTC.

This clonotype was seen repeatedly, ten times or more. The gene calls are TRBV20-1 and TRBJ2-5, with 10 bases that match TRBD1. V shed 6 bases, J shed 4 bases, and the junction held 2 bases outside the gene matches. Per the germline V gene, CDR1 is DFQATT and CDR2 is SNEGSKA (reference sequence). CDR3 length: 12 residues. The CDR3 loop is CSARQGAETQYF. The CDR3 DNA reads TGCAGTGCCCGACAGGGGGCAGAGACCCAGTACTTC.

The rearrangement joins TRBV10-3 to TRBJ2-3; D is undetermined. Germline V gene sequence: CDR1 ENHRY, CDR2 SYGVKD. Between the trimmed V and J ends, which lost 2 bases and 3 bases, there was a span of 6 bases. CDR3 length: 13 amino acids. DNA for the CDR3: TGTGCCATCAGTGAGGGGTCGACAGATACGCAGTATTTT. Translation gives CAISEGSTDTQYF.

The chain is built from TRBV20-1 and TRBJ1-2, with unresolved D. The CDR3 sequence is 12 residues long. V was shortened by 5 bases and J by 4 bases, with 11 bases between the two germline ends. Germline V gene lookup returns CDR1 DFQATT and CDR2 SNEGSKA (reference sequence). The CDR3 DNA reads as TGCAGTGCTCAGACAACCGTCTATGGCTACACCTTC. It specifies CSAQTTVYGYTF.

A few counts support this clonotype. The J gene is TRBJ1-4, the V gene TRBV6-1; 9 bases align to TRBD1. The ends lost 7 bases at V and 8 bases at J; junction bases unmatched: 8. CDR3 length: 14 amino acids. The germline gives CDR1 MNHNS, CDR2 SASEGT. CDR3: CASTRTGDGEKLFF. The CDR3 DNA sequence: TGTGCCAGCACTAGGACAGGGGACGGCGAAAAACTGTTTTTT.

This clonotype showed up many times. J is TRBJ1-6 and V is TRBV5-1; TRBD1 might be the D (5 bases). From germline, CDR1 is SGHRS and CDR2 YFSETQ. This CDR3 region has 13 residues. V lost 4 bases and J 7 bases, leaving 9 bases between the germline ends. In nucleotides, the CDR3 is TGCGCCAGCAGCGAGGGGCGGAATTCACCCCTCCACTTT. Amino acids: CASSEGRNSPLHF.

This clonotype appeared a few times. The chain carries TRBV18 and TRBJ1-1, with a weak D call TRBD1 (5 bases). V lost 0 bases and J 0 bases, leaving 8 bases between the germline ends. The CDR3 has 15 residues. Germline lookup yields CDR1 KGHSH and CDR2 LQKENI. The CDR3 protein is CASSPPTVLNTEAFF. The CDR3 nucleotides are TGTGCCAGCTCACCACCGACAGTTTTGAACACTGAAGCTTTCTTT.

This clonotype was seen a few times. This chain uses TRBV27 with TRBJ2-3; D possibly corresponds to TRBD2 (5 bases). Trimming took off 6 bases at V and 2 bases at J, with 9 bases between the two ends. CDR3 size: 13 residues. Germline values: CDR1 MNHEY, CDR2 SMNVEV (reference sequence). The CDR3 is CASRLEITDTQYF. The CDR3 bases are TGTGCCAGCAGACTAGAAATCACAGATACGCAGTATTTT.

This clonotype was observed a few times. The chain is built from TRBV4-1 and TRBJ2-7; D is possibly TRBD1 or TRBD2 (5 bases each). There are 16 residues in the CDR3. Germline V gene sequence: CDR1 MGHRA, CDR2 YSYEKL. The germline V and J ends were trimmed by 4 bases and 5 bases, with 21 bases remaining between them. The CDR3 spells CASSPPFASGSHEQYF. CDR3 bases: TGCGCCAGCAGCCCACCTTTTGCGTCAGGGAGCCACGAGCAGTACTTC.

This chain links TRBV5-1 with TRBJ2-1; possible D gene TRBD2, 6 bases. The CDR3 loop spans 16 amino acids. Per the germline V gene, CDR1 is SGHRS and CDR2 is YFSETQ. The ends were cut back, 0 bases at V and 5 bases at J, with 15 bases in the middle. This CDR3 reads CASSLGGLLPDNEQFF. The CDR3 DNA sequence: TGCGCCAGCAGCTTGGGGGGACTCCTCCCGGACAATGAGCAGTTCTTC. The whole variable domain, remainder taken from reference TRBV5-1 and TRBJ2-1, is KAGVTQTPRYLIKTRGQQVTLSCSPISGHRSVSWYQQTPGQGLQFLFEYFSETQRNKGNFPGRFSGRQFSNSRSEMNVSTLELGDSALYLCASSLGGLLPDNEQFFGPGTRLTVL.

This clonotype was found a few times. The chain is built from TRBV5-1 and TRBJ2-3; 10 bases are shared with TRBD2. The germline CDR1 and CDR2 sequences are SGHRS and YFSETQ. Trimming cost V 4 bases and J 5 bases; bases outside gene matches: 7. The CDR3 has 15 residues. CDR3 sequence (DNA): TGCGCCAGCAGCGTCCTAGCGGGGGATAGAGATACGCAGTATTTT. This codes for CASSVLAGDRDTQYF.

V gene TRBV20-1 combines with J gene TRBJ2-2, with D possibly TRBD1 on 5 matching bases. This CDR3 contains 13 residues. Germline V gene data show CDR1 as DFQATT and CDR2 as SNEGSKA (reference sequence). Trimming cost V 3 bases and J 5 bases, with 10 bases left between them. The DNA for the CDR3 is TGCAGTGCTAGTAGGGGATCAACCGGGGAGCTGTTTTTT. Its protein is CSASRGSTGELFF.

This clonotype was seen ten or more times. This sequence joins TRBV18 and TRBJ2-7, with 11 bases that match TRBD1. The trim removed 2 bases at V and 6 bases at J, leaving 0 bases unmatched. CDR3 length: 13 residues. Germline CDR1 KGHSH, CDR2 LQKENI. The chain's CDR3 is CASSPGTGGEQYF. The CDR3 nucleotides are TGTGCCAGCTCACCAGGGACAGGGGGCGAGCAGTACTTC.

This clonotype has only a few counts. The chain is built from TRBV7-9 and TRBJ2-1, with unresolved D. The V gene's germline CDR1 is SEHNR and CDR2 FQNEAQ (reference sequence). V shed 4 bases and J shed 1 base, with 8 bases lying between them. The CDR3 is 14 amino acids. The DNA for the CDR3 is TGTGCCAGCAGCTCGGATCTATCCTACAATGAGCAGTTCTTC. Protein sequence: CASSSDLSYNEQFF.